This TCR beta chain was profiled in a study of blood T cell repertoires in COVID-19. As for the study in general: Sites across the United States, Italy and Spain contributed samples from acute and convalescent COVID-19. T cells, B-cell-depleted T cells, or PBMCs supplied cDNA or gDNA.

In the authors' workflow: From reference gene primer amplification, estimates of nucleated cell counts were derived. Assay used: immunoSEQ multiplex PCR; TCRdb lists only in-frame clones, some missing. That table furnishes V, J and clone size, whereas the DNA furnished D and trimming. The repertoire holds around 190,000 clones, with around 83% as singletons. V lost 0 bases to trimming and J lost 4 bases, with 7 bases between them. CDR3 length: 14 amino acids. Looked up from germline, CDR1 is SGHRS and CDR2 is YFSETQ. This clone turned up a few times. The chain combines TRBV5-1 with TRBJ1-4, with TRBD1 as a possible D gene (5 bases). The source is a woman aged 60-75 years with acute or convalescent COVID-19. Input material: peripheral blood. CDR3 sequence: CASSLAGFNEKLFF. The CDR3 nucleotides read TGCGCCAGCAGCTTGGCAGGGTTTAATGAAAAACTGTTTTTT. Variable domain in full (rest from reference TRBV5-1 and TRBJ1-4): KAGVTQTPRYLIKTRGQQVTLSCSPISGHRSVSWYQQTPGQGLQFLFEYFSETQRNKGNFPGRFSGRQFSNSRSEMNVSTLELGDSALYLCASSLAGFNEKLFFGSGTQLSVL.